The 15 T cell receptor beta chains below come from one sample, sequenced in a study of neurological immune-mediated disorders. TCRdb itself ran the 5' RACE reads through MiXCR, one entry per CDR3 protein. This sample yields about 70,000 distinct CDR3 sequences, of which more than 3% are seen a single time; about 5% belongs to the top ten. Sequences were obtained from PBMCs. These receptors were obtained from a woman between 45 and 60 years old with multiple sclerosis.

There are many counts of this clonotype. The chain recombines TRBV28 with TRBJ1-2, with TRBD1 matching 8 bases. The CDR3 is made up of 16 amino acids. CDR1 is MDHEN and CDR2 is SYDVKM in the germline V gene. Unmatched junction bases numbered 10, after V lost 4 bases and J lost 3 bases. As DNA, the CDR3 is TGTGCCAGCAGTTCCCAGGGGGCGAAGATGTACTATGGCTACACCTTC. Amino acids: CASSSQGAKMYYGYTF.

This clonotype showed up many times. The chain uses TRBV9 and TRBJ2-3; TRBD2 might be the D (6 bases). V was trimmed by 0 bases and J by 10 bases, leaving 24 bases between them. The CDR3 contains 17 residues. CDR1 and CDR2 from the germline V gene are SGDLS and YYNGEE. In DNA, the CDR3 is TGTGCCAGCAGCGTAGCGGACGGAGGGAGGTTAAATGAAGCGCAGTATTTT. It specifies CASSVADGGRLNEAQYF. Drawing the rest from reference TRBV9 and TRBJ2-3, the complete variable domain is DSGVTQTPKHLITATGQRVTLRCSPRSGDLSVYWYQQSLDQGLQFLIQYYNGEERAKGNILERFSAQQFPDLHSELNLSSLELGDSALYFCASSVADGGRLNEAQYFGPGTRLTVL.

This clonotype was observed many times. V is TRBV5-1 and J is TRBJ1-2; D remains ambiguous. This CDR3 comprises 15 residues. V lost 5 bases to trimming and J lost 7 bases, with 21 bases between them. Germline CDR1 and CDR2: SGHRS and YFSETQ. CDR3 loop: CASRGNSPMLGGYTF. For the CDR3, the DNA is TGCGCCAGCAGGGGGAACAGCCCCATGCTCGGTGGCTACACCTTC.

This clonotype was counted at least ten times. The genes are TRBV12-3 or TRBV12-4 and TRBJ1-5; D remains ambiguous. V was shortened by 6 bases and J by 5 bases, with 11 bases between the two germline ends. The CDR3 has 13 amino acids. The CDR3 is CASSRLLDQPQHF. The CDR3 DNA sequence: TGTGCCAGCAGCCGACTTCTGGATCAGCCCCAGCATTTT.

This clonotype was found many times. The chain uses TRBV27 and TRBJ1-2, with TRBD1 matching 8 bases. The ends lost 6 bases at V and 1 base at J; junction bases unmatched: 4. Germline CDR1 is MNHEY and CDR2 is SMNVEV (reference sequence). This CDR3 spans 14 amino acids. The CDR3, as DNA: TGTGCCAGCAGACAGGGGGGAGATAACTATGGCTACACCTTC. As protein: CASRQGGDNYGYTF.

This clonotype showed up many times. The chain links TRBV6-1 to TRBJ2-5; D remains unclear. This CDR3 is 13 amino acids long. From germline, CDR1 is MNHNS and CDR2 SASEGT. The ends were cut back, 7 bases at V and 2 bases at J, with 11 bases in the middle. The CDR3 sequence: CASKGFQQETQYF. Here the CDR3 DNA reads TGTGCCAGCAAGGGTTTTCAGCAAGAGACCCAGTACTTC.

This clonotype was observed many times. The chain is built from TRBV4-1 and TRBJ1-6, with TRBD1 as a possible D gene (5 bases). CDR1 is MGHRA, CDR2 YSYEKL, per germline. The CDR3 has 15 residues. Trimming took 0 bases from V and 10 from J, leaving 13 bases between them. CDR3 nucleotide sequence: TGCGCCAGCAGCCAAGATAATCGGGCAGGGTCACCCCTCCACTTT. Amino acids: CASSQDNRAGSPLHF.

The table lists this clonotype with many counts. This rearrangement joins TRBV4-1 to TRBJ2-1, with 10 nucleotides matching TRBD2. After removal of 2 bases from V and 7 bases from J, the junction contained 8 bases not matched to a gene. This CDR3 region has 16 residues. The germline V gene has CDR1 MGHRA and CDR2 YSYEKL. The CDR3 DNA reads TGCGCCAGCAGCCAATGGCCTAGCGGGAGTGGGAATGAGCAGTTCTTC. It specifies CASSQWPSGSGNEQFF.

In this sample, this clonotype turned up many times. The chain couples TRBV19 to TRBJ1-3; D is uncertain. V lost 3 bases to trimming and J lost 2 bases, with 11 bases between them. Germline lookup yields CDR1 LNHDA and CDR2 SQIVND (reference sequence). The CDR3 loop spans 15 amino acids. The CDR3 is CASSIWEVAGNTIYF. CDR3 DNA: TGTGCCAGTAGTATCTGGGAAGTCGCTGGAAACACCATATATTTT.

This clonotype was counted at least ten times. The gene calls are TRBV29-1 and TRBJ1-2; D unresolved. Trimming left V 6 bases short and J 7 bases short, with 18 bases between. The V gene's germline CDR1 is SQVTM and CDR2 ANQGSEA. The CDR3 runs to 13 residues. The CDR3 sequence: CSVEEPNPAGYTF. As DNA, the CDR3 is TGCAGCGTCGAGGAGCCTAACCCTGCTGGCTACACCTTC. The whole variable domain, remainder taken from reference TRBV29-1 and TRBJ1-2, is SAVISQKPSRDICQRGTSLTIQCQVDSQVTMMFWYRQQPGQSLTLIATANQGSEATYESGFVIDKFPISRPNLTFSTLTVSNMSPEDSSIYLCSVEEPNPAGYTFGSGTRLTVV.

This clonotype was observed at least ten times. This chain connects TRBV20-1 to TRBJ2-1; 10 bases fit TRBD1. With V trimmed by 1 base and J by 4 bases, 10 bases remained unmatched. Looked up from germline, CDR1 is DFQATT and CDR2 is SNEGSKA (reference sequence). The CDR3 has 17 residues. The DNA for the CDR3 is TGCAGTGCTAGAGCCCCCAGCACGGACAGGGGGTACAATGAGCAGTTCTTC. Encoded protein: CSARAPSTDRGYNEQFF.

This clonotype was recorded at least ten times. V and J are TRBV11-2 and TRBJ2-3; 15 nucleotides match TRBD2. Germline CDR1 is SGHAT and CDR2 is FQNNGV. With V trimmed by 5 bases and J by 3 bases, 3 bases remained unmatched. The CDR3 loop spans 16 amino acids. The CDR3 spells CASSLGTSGRTDTQYF. The CDR3 coding sequence is TGTGCCAGCAGCCTAGGGACTAGCGGGAGGACAGATACGCAGTATTTT. Drawing the rest from reference TRBV11-2 and TRBJ2-3, the complete variable domain is EAGVAQSPRYKIIEKRQSVAFWCNPISGHATLYWYQQILGQGPKLLIQFQNNGVVDDSQLPKDRFSAERLKGVDSTLKIQPAKLEDSAVYLCASSLGTSGRTDTQYFGPGTRLTVL.

The table lists this clonotype with many counts. The J gene is TRBJ2-2, the V gene TRBV20-1, with 14 bases that match TRBD2. V lost 0 bases, J lost 0 bases, and 3 bases stayed unmatched. This CDR3 is 18 amino acids long. CDR1 and CDR2 (germline): DFQATT, SNEGSKA (reference sequence). DNA for the CDR3: TGCAGTGCTAGAGAGGGACTAGCGGGGGCCGCGAACACCGGGGAGCTGTTTTTT. This encodes CSAREGLAGAANTGELFF.

This clonotype was counted many times. V is TRBV20-1 and J is TRBJ2-5; 8 positions match TRBD1. The CDR3 consists of 13 residues. Germline V gives CDR1 DFQATT, CDR2 SNEGSKA (reference sequence). V was clipped by 6 bases and J by 1 base; unmatched bases: 4. CDR3 amino acids: CSATDRVQETQYF. CDR3 bases: TGCAGTGCCACGGACAGGGTCCAAGAGACCCAGTACTTC.

Many counts were recorded for this clonotype. This chain connects TRBV29-1 to TRBJ1-1, with TRBD1 as a possible D gene (5 bases). This CDR3 region has 13 residues. The V end was cut by 7 bases, the J end by 3 bases, with 15 bases between. The germline V gene encodes CDR1 SQVTM and CDR2 ANQGSEA. The CDR3 coding sequence is TGCAGCGCCCGGGGCGGTAGAGACACTGAAGCTTTCTTT. As protein: CSARGGRDTEAFF.